The 8 T cell receptor beta chains presented below share a single source sample, sequenced in a study of cytotoxic CD8 clonotypes in ibrutinib-treated CLL. Sequenced by immunoSEQ multiplex PCR; TCRdb stores in-frame clones only, minus some. Here the sample spans more than 85,000 clones, roughly three quarters being singletons. Sequencing used PBMCs, obtained after 24 months of ibrutinib treatment. These receptors all come from a human donor with chronic lymphocytic leukemia.

This clone showed up just a few times. This chain links TRBV4-2 with TRBJ1-2; tentative D call: TRBD1 (5 bases). Trimming removed 4 bases from V and 1 base from J, with 13 bases in between. The V gene's germline CDR1 is LGHNA and CDR2 YNFKEQ. CDR3 length: 15 residues. The CDR3 nucleotides read TGTGCCAGCAGCCCACAGAGGGGCGATAACTATGGCTACACCTTC. Encoded protein: CASSPQRGDNYGYTF.

The rearrangement joins TRBV4-1 to TRBJ2-5; TRBD1 matches at 9 bases. Germline V gene sequence: CDR1 MGHRA, CDR2 YSYEKL. With 1 base clipped from V and 4 bases from J, the junction kept 7 bases outside the gene matches. The CDR3 runs to 16 residues. The CDR3 reads CASSQGKQGARETQYF. CDR3 sequence (DNA): TGCGCCAGCAGCCAAGGGAAACAGGGGGCGCGAGAGACCCAGTACTTC.

This sequence joins TRBV19 and TRBJ2-7; TRBD1 is a possible D gene (5 bases). Trimming took off 2 bases at V and 1 base at J, with 12 bases between the two ends. The CDR3 is 15 residues long. The V gene's germline CDR1 is LNHDA and CDR2 SQIVND (reference sequence). CDR3 residues: CASSITQWTSYEQYF. CDR3 DNA sequence: TGTGCCAGTAGTATAACACAATGGACATCCTACGAGCAGTACTTC.

The rearrangement links TRBV29-1 to TRBJ1-2, with 9 positions matching TRBD1. CDR1 is SQVTM and CDR2 is ANQGSEA in the germline V gene. Unmatched junction bases numbered 4, after V lost 6 bases and J lost 8 bases. The CDR3 extends over 11 amino acids. This chain's CDR3 is CSVTGGWGYTF. The CDR3 DNA sequence: TGCAGCGTAACAGGGGGCTGGGGCTACACCTTC. Supplemented by reference TRBV29-1 and TRBJ1-2, the full variable domain reads SAVISQKPSRDICQRGTSLTIQCQVDSQVTMMFWYRQQPGQSLTLIATANQGSEATYESGFVIDKFPISRPNLTFSTLTVSNMSPEDSSIYLCSVTGGWGYTFGSGTRLTVV.

The sample holds a few counts of this clone. This rearrangement joins TRBV7-9 to TRBJ1-5; D remains unclear. The germline V and J ends were trimmed by 0 bases and 1 base, with 4 bases remaining between them. Germline CDR1 is SEHNR and CDR2 is FQNEAQ (reference sequence). The CDR3 totals 14 residues. The CDR3 region is CASSLANSNQPQHF. The CDR3 nucleotides read TGTGCCAGCAGCTTAGCGAACAGCAATCAGCCCCAGCATTTT.

A single count supports this clone. The chain has TRBV5-1 and TRBJ2-1; the D is unclear. This CDR3 contains 15 residues. Germline V lookup: CDR1 SGHRS, CDR2 YFSETQ. Trimming removed 0 bases from V and 8 bases from J, with 15 bases in between. The CDR3 region has the DNA TGCGCCAGCAGCTTGGAAACACCCAGGTGGGATGAGCAGTTCTTC. It encodes CASSLETPRWDEQFF.

This clone has only a few counts. The rearrangement joins TRBV6-5 to TRBJ1-5, with D maybe TRBD1 (6 bases). V was shortened by 5 bases and J by 7 bases, with 15 bases between the two germline ends. Germline V lookup: CDR1 MNHEY, CDR2 SVGAGI. The CDR3 is made up of 14 amino acids. For the CDR3, the DNA is TGTGCCAGCAGTGGGGCAATCAGGGGACAGCCCCAGCATTTT. It specifies CASSGAIRGQPQHF.

The rearrangement uses TRBV5-1 and TRBJ2-1; TRBD1 matches 7 bases. The V and J ends lost 2 bases and 0 bases, in that order; junction bases with no gene match: 2. The germline gives CDR1 SGHRS, CDR2 YFSETQ. The CDR3 runs to 15 residues. CDR3 DNA sequence: TGCGCCAGCAGCTTTACAGGGGTCTCCTACAATGAGCAGTTCTTC. The encoded protein is CASSFTGVSYNEQFF.